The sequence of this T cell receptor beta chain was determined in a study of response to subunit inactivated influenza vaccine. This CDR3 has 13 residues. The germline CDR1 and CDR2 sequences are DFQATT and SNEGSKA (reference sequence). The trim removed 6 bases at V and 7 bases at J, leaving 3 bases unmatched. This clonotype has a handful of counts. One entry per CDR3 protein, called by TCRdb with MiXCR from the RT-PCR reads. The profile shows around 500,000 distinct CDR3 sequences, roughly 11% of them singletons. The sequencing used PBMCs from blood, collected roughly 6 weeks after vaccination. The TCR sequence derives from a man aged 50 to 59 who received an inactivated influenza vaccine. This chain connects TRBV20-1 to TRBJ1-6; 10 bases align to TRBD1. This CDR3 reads CSATGQGNSPLHF. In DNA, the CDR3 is TGCAGTGCCACGGGACAGGGGAATTCACCCCTCCACTTT.